Listed below are T cell receptor beta chains from one sample, sequenced in a study of shared clonotypes between healthy human individuals. Assay: immunoSEQ multiplex PCR; the TCRdb copy retains only in-frame clones and omits some. The repertoire includes roughly 660,000 clones, about 90% of them detected once, and about 33% sits in the top ten. The sample was memory CD8+ T cells from PBMCs. These receptors all stem from a man aged 18-30 years in good health. Some clones in this sample may be carry-over from other donors' samples. CDR3s include the opening cysteine and the closing phenylalanine or tryptophan. The D gene is left open where the match is weak. A clone size is listed for some rows: how often the clone was seen (once, few, many), or a class if it is expanded.

clone size	CDR3 length	V gene	D gene	J gene	CDR3 protein	CDR3 DNA
.	13	TRBV14	.	TRBJ1-1	CASSQRTVTEAFF	TGTGCCAGCAGCCAAAGGACAGTCACTGAAGCTTTCTTT
.	14	TRBV7-9	.	TRBJ2-5	CASDGASRGETQYF	TGTGCCAGCGATGGAGCTAGCAGGGGAGAGACCCAGTACTTC
.	14	TRBV5-4	.	TRBJ2-2	CASSLGRNTGELFF	TGTGCCAGCAGCTTGGGGCGGAACACCGGGGAGCTGTTTTTT
.	14	TRBV27	TRBD1	TRBJ2-7	CASSFTSGQDEQYF	TGTGCCAGCAGTTTCACCTCAGGACAGGACGAGCAGTACTTC
.	14	TRBV25-1	.	TRBJ2-7	CASSGSGISYEQYF	TGTGCCAGCAGTGGTTCAGGGATATCCTACGAGCAGTACTTC
.	15	TRBV7-9	.	TRBJ2-4	CASSLVASGENIQYF	TGTGCCAGCAGCTTAGTAGCGTCAGGGGAAAACATTCAGTACTTC
.	11	TRBV19	.	TRBJ2-1	CASSYYNEQFF	TGTGCCAGTAGCTACTACAATGAGCAGTTCTTC
.	13	TRBV11-2	.	TRBJ1-1	CASSFGLGTEAFF	TGTGCCAGCAGCTTCGGACTTGGAACTGAAGCTTTCTTT
.	15	TRBV23-1	.	TRBJ1-1	CASSQSRGLNTEAFF	TGCGCCAGCAGTCAATCCCGCGGGTTGAACACTGAAGCTTTCTTT
.	12	TRBV7-9	TRBD1	TRBJ2-3	CASSDGGQGEDF	TGTGCCAGCAGCGATGGGGGACAGGGGGAGGATTTT
.	14	TRBV27	.	TRBJ2-7	CASSPTGVGYEQYF	TGTGCCAGCAGTCCCACCGGGGTTGGCTACGAGCAGTACTTC
once	16	TRBV19	.	TRBJ1-5	CASSRGLRGVGQPQHF	TGTGCCAGTAGTAGGGGCCTGAGGGGAGTCGGGCAGCCCCAGCATTTT
.	15	TRBV27	.	TRBJ2-7	CASSLWFGPSYEQYF	TGTGCCAGCAGTTTATGGTTTGGGCCTTCCTACGAGCAGTACTTC
.	15	TRBV19	TRBD1	TRBJ1-5	CASSMYRGGNQPQHF	TGTGCCAGTAGTATGTACAGGGGAGGCAATCAGCCCCAGCATTTT
once	14	TRBV15	.	TRBJ2-5	CATSRSGGTETQYF	TGTGCCACCAGCAGAAGCGGCGGCACAGAGACCCAGTACTTC
.	13	TRBV7-2	.	TRBJ2-7	CASSFGLGIEQYF	TGTGCCAGCAGCTTTGGATTGGGTATTGAGCAGTACTTC
.	17	TRBV4-1	TRBD1	TRBJ2-5	CASSQGRQGTPLRGQYF	TGCGCCAGCAGCCAAGGCCGACAGGGAACTCCGCTTAGGGGTCAGTACTTC
.	13	TRBV19	.	TRBJ2-7	CASSNKGSYEQYF	TGTGCCAGTAGTAACAAAGGGTCCTACGAGCAGTACTTC
.	15	TRBV6-1	.	TRBJ1-3	CASSEGQGSGNTIYF	TGTGCCAGCAGTGAAGGTCAAGGGAGTGGAAACACCATATATTTT
.	13	TRBV11-1	.	TRBJ2-7	CASSPARNYEQYF	TGTGCCAGCAGCCCGGCGCGGAACTACGAGCAGTACTTC
.	13	TRBV5-4	.	TRBJ2-5	CASSHPEQETQYF	TGTGCCAGCAGTCATCCGGAACAAGAGACCCAGTACTTC
.	13	TRBV6-5	.	TRBJ1-2	CASSSGAGYGYTF	TGTGCCAGCAGTTCGGGGGCTGGCTATGGCTACACCTTC
once	13	TRBV7-9	TRBD1	TRBJ1-2	CASSLAGGDGYTF	TGTGCCAGCAGCTTAGCAGGGGGCGATGGCTACACCTTC
.	15	TRBV6-1	TRBD1	TRBJ1-1	CASSARGRRDTEAFF	TGTGCCAGCAGTGCCAGGGGGCGACGAGACACTGAAGCTTTCTTT
.	11	TRBV27	.	TRBJ2-7	CASSHSYEQYF	TGTGCCAGCAGTCACTCTTACGAGCAGTACTTC
.	15	TRBV27	TRBD1	TRBJ2-1	CASNPGQLPYNEQFF	TGTGCCAGCAACCCGGGACAGCTACCTTACAATGAGCAGTTCTTC
.	13	TRBV4-1	TRBD1	TRBJ1-2	CASSQYTGGGYTF	TGCGCCAGCAGCCAGTACACAGGGGGCGGCTACACCTTC
.	19	TRBV7-6	TRBD2	TRBJ2-2	CASSPHPGLGPGGTGELFF	TGTGCCAGCAGCCCCCACCCGGGACTAGGTCCTGGTGGCACCGGGGAGCTGTTTTTT
.	13	TRBV6-1	.	TRBJ1-1	CASSDIGYTEAFF	TGTGCCAGCAGTGATATTGGCTACACTGAAGCTTTCTTT
.	15	TRBV5-6	.	TRBJ1-1	CASSGYREAAAEAFF	TGTGCCAGCAGCGGGTATAGGGAGGCGGCCGCTGAAGCTTTCTTT
.	14	TRBV14	.	TRBJ1-1	CASSQWGLDTEAFF	TGTGCCAGCAGCCAGTGGGGGCTCGACACTGAAGCTTTCTTT
.	16	TRBV19	TRBD1	TRBJ2-3	CASSIDWDSETDTQYF	TGTGCCAGTAGTATAGATTGGGACAGTGAGACAGATACGCAGTATTTT
.	17	TRBV12-5	TRBD1	TRBJ2-2	CASGLVGQGPHTGELFF	TGTGCTAGTGGTTTGGTGGGACAGGGCCCGCACACCGGGGAGCTGTTTTTT
once	18	TRBV7-9	TRBD2	TRBJ2-1	CASSFLAHGRASYNEQFF	TGTGCCAGCAGCTTCCTAGCTCACGGGAGGGCCTCCTACAATGAGCAGTTCTTC
once	18	TRBV28	.	TRBJ1-5	CASRIKLSVWTGNQPQHF	TGTGCCAGCAGGATTAAATTGAGCGTTTGGACAGGCAATCAGCCCCAGCATTTT
.	14	TRBV19	.	TRBJ2-1	CASSLPGTLNEQFF	TGTGCCAGTAGCCTTCCCGGGACTTTAAATGAGCAGTTCTTC
.	16	TRBV21-1	.	TRBJ2-1	CASSKDRGRIYNEQFF	TGTGCCAGCAGCAAAGACAGGGGGCGAATCTACAATGAGCAGTTCTTC
.	16	TRBV18	.	TRBJ1-3	CASSPQGSGAGNTIYF	TGTGCCAGCTCACCACAGGGGTCGGGGGCCGGAAACACCATATATTTT
.	16	TRBV6-6	.	TRBJ1-3	CASGHIWGDSGNTIYF	TGTGCCAGCGGCCATATCTGGGGTGACTCTGGAAACACCATATATTTT
.	14	TRBV6-5	.	TRBJ2-3	CASSYLVGTDTQYF	TGTGCCAGCAGTTACTTGGTAGGCACAGATACGCAGTATTTT
.	15	TRBV9	.	TRBJ2-7	CASSLTAAGSYEQYF	TGTGCCAGCAGTCTTACGGCGGCTGGGTCCTACGAGCAGTACTTC
.	15	TRBV15	TRBD1	TRBJ2-7	CATSRGTGMSYEQYF	TGTGCCACCAGCAGAGGGACAGGGATGTCCTACGAGCAGTACTTC
once	15	TRBV29-1	.	TRBJ2-2	CSVEDRGAFTGELFF	TGCAGCGTTGAAGATAGGGGGGCGTTCACCGGGGAGCTGTTTTTT
.	18	TRBV11-2	TRBD2	TRBJ2-1	CASSLAGVGQKPYNEQFF	TGTGCCAGCAGCTTGGCGGGAGTTGGCCAGAAACCCTACAATGAGCAGTTCTTC
few	11	TRBV9	TRBD1	TRBJ1-1	CASSQGGVTFF	TGTGCCAGCAGCCAGGGGGGCGTAACTTTCTTT
.	15	TRBV27	.	TRBJ1-1	CASSLTGGGDTEAFF	TGTGCCAGCAGTTTAACCGGGGGCGGCGACACTGAAGCTTTCTTT